This T cell receptor beta chain is from a study of beta chain features in type 1 diabetes. A few counts support this clone. Expressed TCRB transcripts were sequenced because the isolated RNA had all been reverse transcribed beforehand. The repertoire was sequenced with immunoSEQ multiplex PCR; TCRdb's copy has only in-frame clones and lacks some. The data hold 450,000 to 550,000 clones, with over 25% observed a single time. This CDR3 has 14 residues. Trimming took 0 bases from V and 5 from J, leaving 10 bases between them. Germline V gene sequence: CDR1 MNHNY, CDR2 SVGAGI (reference sequence). This TCR was recovered from a man aged 18 to 30 in good health. The sequencing sample was made of naive CD4+ T cells from blood. The gene calls are TRBV6-6 and TRBJ2-5; a weak D match, TRBD1 (5 bases). As DNA, the CDR3 is TGTGCCAGCAGTTACTCAAGGGGTTGGGAGACCCAGTACTTC. It encodes CASSYSRGWETQYF.